These T cell receptor beta chains were read from a single sample in a study of TIL therapy for anti-PD-1-resistant metastatic lung cancer. Libraries were prepared by immunoSEQ multiplex PCR; TCRdb keeps only in-frame clonotypes and omits some of them. The sample includes roughly 28,000 clones, about 63% of them seen just once. This material consisted of tumor tissue, taken at baseline. The receptors shown here come from a woman between 30 and 79 years old with non-small cell lung cancer. Both conserved end residues are part of each CDR3. D genes are given only for firm matches. Size values are once, few and many counts, or a class for expanded clones, and some rows have none.

TRBD1	TRBV5-4	TRBJ1-3	few	CASSWGQGIGSGNTIYF	TGTGCCAGCAGCTGGGGACAGGGGATCGGGTCTGGAAACACCATATATTTT
TRBD2	TRBV7-2	TRBJ2-1	.	CASTTRGGTKIFF	TGTGCCAGCACCACCCGCGGGGGGACTAAAATTTTCTTC
.	TRBV30	TRBJ1-1	few	CAWRVGLNTEAFF	TGTGCCTGGAGGGTAGGTTTGAACACTGAAGCTTTCTTT
.	TRBV6-1	TRBJ2-7	.	CASSQLGSEQYF	TGTGCCAGCAGTCAACTAGGTAGCGAGCAGTACTTC
.	TRBV5-4	TRBJ1-1	.	CASSFRGYMNTEAFF	TGTGCCAGCAGTTTTCGTGGGTACATGAACACTGAAGCTTTCTTT
TRBD1	TRBV27	TRBJ1-1	.	CASSGKQGYSEAFF	TGTGCCAGCAGTGGTAAACAGGGGTACTCTGAAGCTTTCTTT
TRBD2	TRBV5-1	TRBJ2-1	.	CASRQGLAVYNEQFF	TGCGCCAGCAGACAGGGACTAGCGGTTTACAATGAGCAGTTCTTC
.	TRBV20-1	TRBJ2-7	.	CGAQESYEQYF	TGCGGAGCACAGGAGTCCTACGAGCAGTACTTC
TRBD1	TRBV10-3	TRBJ2-7	.	CASREGGQGEATHF	TGTGCCTCCCGAGAGGGGGGACAGGGAGAAGCAACCCACTTC
TRBD1	TRBV7-9	TRBJ1-2	few	CASSFGTGRGYGYTF	TGTGCCAGCAGCTTCGGGACAGGGCGGGGGTATGGCTACACCTTC
.	TRBV7-9	TRBJ1-2	once	CATRIRDTEKDYGYTF	TGTGCCACCAGGATCCGGGACACCGAAAAGGACTATGGCTACACCTTC
.	TRBV6-1	TRBJ1-2	.	CASSEGWYYGYTF	TGTGCCAGCAGTGAGGGATGGTACTATGGCTACACCTTC
.	TRBV10-3	TRBJ1-2	.	CAISELPQGNYGYTF	TGTGCCATCAGTGAGTTGCCACAGGGCAACTATGGCTACACCTTC
.	TRBV29-1	TRBJ2-1	once	CSVGFQGFSNEQFF	TGCAGCGTTGGGTTTCAGGGGTTCAGTAATGAGCAGTTCTTC
.	TRBV29-1	TRBJ2-1	.	CSVEGRLAYNEQFF	TGCAGCGTTGAAGGGAGGCTAGCCTACAATGAGCAGTTCTTC
.	TRBV6-6	TRBJ2-7	.	CASSPRRGGLYEQYF	TGTGCCAGCAGCCCGAGACGGGGCGGACTCTACGAGCAGTACTTC
.	TRBV5-1	TRBJ1-2	.	CASSLTGEGYGYTF	TGCGCCAGCAGCCTGACCGGGGAGGGGTATGGCTACACCTTC
.	TRBV5-4	TRBJ1-5	.	CASSWGGRREQPQHF	TGTGCCAGCAGCTGGGGGGGCAGAAGAGAGCAGCCCCAGCATTTT
.	TRBV6-1	TRBJ2-1	.	CATLRAGAEQFF	TGTGCCACACTCAGGGCAGGCGCTGAGCAGTTCTTC
.	TRBV5-4	TRBJ2-3	.	CASSFFRGASTDTQYF	TGTGCCAGCAGCTTCTTTCGTGGGGCTAGCACAGATACGCAGTATTTT
TRBD1	TRBV7-2	TRBJ2-7	.	CASSLAGTGWYEQYF	TGTGCCAGCAGCTTAGCGGGGACAGGGTGGTACGAGCAGTACTTC
TRBD2	TRBV10-1	TRBJ2-3	.	CASSLTSGTTDTQYF	TGCGCCAGCAGTCTGACTAGCGGAACCACAGATACGCAGTATTTT
.	TRBV6-5	TRBJ2-3	.	CASSQSTDTQYF	TGTGCCAGCAGCCAAAGCACAGATACGCAGTATTTT
TRBD2	TRBV2	TRBJ2-1	once	CASSDYGVAGDEQFF	TGTGCCAGCAGTGATTATGGGGTAGCGGGAGATGAGCAGTTCTTC
.	TRBV2	TRBJ2-7	.	CASTPGGSSYEQYF	TGTGCCAGCACCCCAGGGGGGAGCTCCTACGAGCAGTACTTC
.	TRBV25-1	TRBJ1-2	few	CASSVGDGYTF	TGTGCCAGCAGTGTAGGGGACGGCTACACCTTC
.	TRBV9	TRBJ1-1	once	CASSAGTVNTEAFF	TGTGCCAGCAGCGCCGGGACGGTGAACACTGAAGCTTTCTTT
.	TRBV30	TRBJ2-1	.	CAWRERTTEQFF	TGTGCCTGGAGGGAGCGAACGACGGAGCAGTTCTTC
TRBD2	TRBV9	TRBJ2-2	.	CASSVAPLAGVGTGELFF	TGTGCCAGCAGCGTAGCCCCTTTAGCGGGAGTTGGCACCGGGGAGCTGTTTTTT
TRBD2	TRBV29-1	TRBJ2-1	once	CSVEGGRSWNEQFF	TGCAGCGTTGAAGGCGGGAGATCGTGGAATGAGCAGTTCTTC
TRBD1	TRBV11-2	TRBJ2-3	.	CASGKQGRDTQYF	TGTGCCAGCGGAAAACAGGGGCGGGATACGCAGTATTTT
.	TRBV30	TRBJ2-7	.	CAWSPAGDEQYF	TGTGCCTGGAGTCCGGCGGGTGACGAGCAGTACTTC
TRBD1	TRBV29-1	TRBJ1-2	.	CSVEKGARRFGYTF	TGCAGCGTTGAAAAGGGGGCTAGGCGTTTTGGCTACACCTTC
TRBD1	TRBV5-1	TRBJ2-2	few	CASSLQGAGNGELFF	TGCGCCAGCAGCTTGCAGGGGGCCGGTAACGGGGAGCTGTTTTTT
.	TRBV7-9	TRBJ2-5	many	CASSEDYPQETQYF	TGTGCCAGCAGCGAGGACTACCCCCAAGAGACCCAGTACTTC
.	TRBV10-3	TRBJ1-1	.	CAISDATENTEAFF	TGTGCCATCAGTGACGCGACAGAGAACACTGAAGCTTTCTTT
.	TRBV30	TRBJ1-1	medium-sized	CAWSASGNAFF	TGTGCCTGGAGTGCGTCTGGGAACGCTTTCTTT
TRBD1	TRBV18	TRBJ1-2	.	CASSTGGDYGYTF	TGTGCCAGCTCCACAGGGGGCGACTATGGCTACACCTTC
.	TRBV11-3	TRBJ2-1	.	CASSLGLNEQFF	TGTGCCAGCAGCTTAGGGCTTAATGAGCAGTTCTTC
.	TRBV6-5	TRBJ2-1	.	CASSFRWEQFF	TGTGCCAGCAGTTTTCGCTGGGAGCAGTTCTTC